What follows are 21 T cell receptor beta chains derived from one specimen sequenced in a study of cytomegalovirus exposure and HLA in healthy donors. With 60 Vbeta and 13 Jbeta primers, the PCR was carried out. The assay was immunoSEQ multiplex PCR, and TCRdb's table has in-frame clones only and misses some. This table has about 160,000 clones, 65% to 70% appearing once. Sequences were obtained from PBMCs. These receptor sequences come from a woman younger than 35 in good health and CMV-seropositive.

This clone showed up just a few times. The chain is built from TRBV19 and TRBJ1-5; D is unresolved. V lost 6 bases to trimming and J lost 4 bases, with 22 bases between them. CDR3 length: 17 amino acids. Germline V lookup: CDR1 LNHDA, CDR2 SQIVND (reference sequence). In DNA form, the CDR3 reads TGTGCCAGTAGACCTACCGTCCAGGTTCAGTTTAATCAGCCCCAGCATTTT. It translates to CASRPTVQVQFNQPQHF.

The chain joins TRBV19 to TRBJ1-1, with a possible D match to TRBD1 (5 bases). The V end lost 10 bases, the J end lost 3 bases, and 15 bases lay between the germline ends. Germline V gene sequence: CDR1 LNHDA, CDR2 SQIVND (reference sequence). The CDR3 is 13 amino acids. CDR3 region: CATLNRWDTEAFF. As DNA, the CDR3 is TGTGCCACCCTCAACAGGTGGGACACTGAAGCTTTCTTT.

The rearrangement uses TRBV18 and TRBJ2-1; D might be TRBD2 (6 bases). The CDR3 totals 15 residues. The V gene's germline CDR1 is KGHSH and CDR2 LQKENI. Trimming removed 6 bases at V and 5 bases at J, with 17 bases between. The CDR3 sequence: CASSPRLSGHNEQFF. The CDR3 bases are TGTGCCAGCTCCCCCCGACTGAGCGGGCACAATGAGCAGTTCTTC. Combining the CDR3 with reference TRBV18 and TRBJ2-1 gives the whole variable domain NAGVMQNPRHLVRRRGQEARLRCSPMKGHSHVYWYRQLPEEGLKFMVYLQKENIIDESGMPKERFSAEFPKEGPSILRIQQVVRGDSAAYFCASSPRLSGHNEQFFGPGTRLTVL.

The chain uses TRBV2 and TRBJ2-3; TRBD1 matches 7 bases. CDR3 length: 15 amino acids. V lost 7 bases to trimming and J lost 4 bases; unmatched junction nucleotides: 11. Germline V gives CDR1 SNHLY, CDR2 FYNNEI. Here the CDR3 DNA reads TGTGCCAGCACCTCCCTAACAGGGGTGGCAGATACGCAGTATTTT. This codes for CASTSLTGVADTQYF.

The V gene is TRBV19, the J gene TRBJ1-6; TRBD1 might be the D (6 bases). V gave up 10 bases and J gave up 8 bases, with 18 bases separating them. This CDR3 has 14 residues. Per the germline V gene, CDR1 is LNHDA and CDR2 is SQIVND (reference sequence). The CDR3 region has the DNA TGTGCCACACAGGGATATCTTTCCGATTCACCCCTCCACTTT. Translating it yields CATQGYLSDSPLHF.

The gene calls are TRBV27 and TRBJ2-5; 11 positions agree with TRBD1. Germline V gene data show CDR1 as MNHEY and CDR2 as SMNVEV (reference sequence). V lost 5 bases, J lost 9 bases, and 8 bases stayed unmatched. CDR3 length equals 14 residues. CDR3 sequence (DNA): TGTGCCAGCAGTCCTTCACCGGGACAGGGGGCCCAGTACTTC. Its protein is CASSPSPGQGAQYF.

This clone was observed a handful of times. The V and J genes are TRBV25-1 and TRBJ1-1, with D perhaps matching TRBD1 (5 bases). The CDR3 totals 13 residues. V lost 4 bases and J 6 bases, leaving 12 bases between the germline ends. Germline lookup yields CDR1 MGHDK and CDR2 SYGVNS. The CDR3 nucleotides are TGTGCCAGCAGTGTAGGCGGAGGGGCTGAAGCTTTCTTT. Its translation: CASSVGGGAEAFF.

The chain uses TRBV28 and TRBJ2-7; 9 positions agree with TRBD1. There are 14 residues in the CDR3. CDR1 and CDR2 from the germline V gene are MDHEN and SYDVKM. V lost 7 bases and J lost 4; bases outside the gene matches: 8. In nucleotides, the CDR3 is TGTGCCAGCACCCCCGGGACAGGGATGTACGAGCAGTACTTC. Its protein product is CASTPGTGMYEQYF.

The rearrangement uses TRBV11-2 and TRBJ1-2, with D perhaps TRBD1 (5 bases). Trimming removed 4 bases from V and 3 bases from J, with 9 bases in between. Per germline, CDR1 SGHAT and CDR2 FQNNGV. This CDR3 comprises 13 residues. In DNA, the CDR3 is TGTGCCAGCAGCTCCCGGGGGTACTATGGCTACACCTTC. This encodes CASSSRGYYGYTF.

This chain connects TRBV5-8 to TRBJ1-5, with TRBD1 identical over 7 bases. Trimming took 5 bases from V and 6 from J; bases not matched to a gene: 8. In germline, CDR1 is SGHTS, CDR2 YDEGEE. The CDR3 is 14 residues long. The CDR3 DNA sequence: TGTGCCAGCAGGCGGGACAGTCCATTTCAGCCCCAGCATTTT. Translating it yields CASRRDSPFQPQHF. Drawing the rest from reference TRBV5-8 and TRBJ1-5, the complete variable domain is EAGVTQSPTHLIKTRGQQATLRCSPISGHTSVYWYQQALGLGLQFLLWYDEGEERNRGNFPPRFSGRQFPNYSSELNVNALELEDSALYLCASRRDSPFQPQHFGDGTRLSIL.

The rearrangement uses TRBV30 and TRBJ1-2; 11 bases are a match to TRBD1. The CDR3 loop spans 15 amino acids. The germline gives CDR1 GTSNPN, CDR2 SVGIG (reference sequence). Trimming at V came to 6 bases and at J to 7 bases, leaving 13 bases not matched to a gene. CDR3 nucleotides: TGTGCCTGTCACGCCGGGACAGGGGGTTCTTCTGGCTACACCTTC. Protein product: CACHAGTGGSSGYTF.

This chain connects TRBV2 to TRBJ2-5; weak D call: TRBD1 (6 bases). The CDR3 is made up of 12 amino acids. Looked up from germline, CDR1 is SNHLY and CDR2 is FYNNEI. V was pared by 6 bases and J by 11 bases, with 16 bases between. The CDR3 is CASRGAPTEQYF. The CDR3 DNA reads TGTGCCAGCAGGGGGGCCCCTACGGAGCAGTACTTC.

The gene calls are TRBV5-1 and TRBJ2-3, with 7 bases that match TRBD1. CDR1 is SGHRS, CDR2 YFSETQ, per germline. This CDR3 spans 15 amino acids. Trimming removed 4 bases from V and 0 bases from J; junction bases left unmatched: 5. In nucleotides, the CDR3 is TGCGCCAGCAGCCGCAGGGGGTTTAGCACAGATACGCAGTATTTT. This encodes CASSRRGFSTDTQYF.

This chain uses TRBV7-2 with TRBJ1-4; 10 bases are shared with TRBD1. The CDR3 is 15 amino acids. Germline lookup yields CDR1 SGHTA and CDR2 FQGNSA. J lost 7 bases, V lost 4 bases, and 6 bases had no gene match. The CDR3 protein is CASSSPGQGFEKLFF. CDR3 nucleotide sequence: TGTGCCAGCAGCTCACCGGGACAGGGGTTTGAAAAACTGTTTTTT.

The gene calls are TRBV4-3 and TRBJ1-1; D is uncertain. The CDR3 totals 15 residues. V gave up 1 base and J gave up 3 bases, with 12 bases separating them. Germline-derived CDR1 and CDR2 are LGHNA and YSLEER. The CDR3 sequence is CASSQVPGGYTEAFF. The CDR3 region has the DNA TGCGCCAGCAGCCAAGTCCCGGGAGGGTACACTGAAGCTTTCTTT.

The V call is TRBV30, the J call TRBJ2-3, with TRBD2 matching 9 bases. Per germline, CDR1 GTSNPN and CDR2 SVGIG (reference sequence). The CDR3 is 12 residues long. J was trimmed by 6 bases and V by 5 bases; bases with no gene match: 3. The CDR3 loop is CAWSGTSDTQYF. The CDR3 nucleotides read TGTGCCTGGTCCGGGACTAGCGATACGCAGTATTTT.

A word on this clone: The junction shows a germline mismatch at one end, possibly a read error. For the CDR3, the DNA is TGTGCCAGCAGTTACACTTCGGATGACAGGGCACTTTTC. Translated, it gives CASSYTSDDRALF. The rearrangement joins TRBV6-5 to TRBJ2-7, with 7 nucleotides matching TRBD1. The CDR3 covers 13 residues. Germline V gene lookup returns CDR1 MNHEY and CDR2 SVGAGI.

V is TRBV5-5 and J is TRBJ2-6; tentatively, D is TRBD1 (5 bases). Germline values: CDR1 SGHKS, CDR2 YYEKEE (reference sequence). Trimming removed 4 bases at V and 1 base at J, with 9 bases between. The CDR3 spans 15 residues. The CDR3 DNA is TGTGCCAGCAGCCTACGACAGTCTGGGGCCAACGTCCTGACTTTC. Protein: CASSLRQSGANVLTF.

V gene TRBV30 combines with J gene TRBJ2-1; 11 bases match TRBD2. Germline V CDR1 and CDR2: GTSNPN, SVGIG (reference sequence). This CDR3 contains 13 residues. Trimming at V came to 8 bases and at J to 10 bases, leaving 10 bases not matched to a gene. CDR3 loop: CAHQIAGGREQFF. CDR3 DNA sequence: TGTGCCCACCAGATAGCGGGGGGGCGAGAGCAGTTCTTC.

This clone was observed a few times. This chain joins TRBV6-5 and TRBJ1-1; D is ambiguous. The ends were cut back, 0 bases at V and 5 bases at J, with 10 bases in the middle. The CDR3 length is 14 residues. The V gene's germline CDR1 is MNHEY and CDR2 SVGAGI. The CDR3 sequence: CASSYSIGETEAFF. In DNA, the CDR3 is TGTGCCAGCAGTTACTCGATCGGGGAAACTGAAGCTTTCTTT.

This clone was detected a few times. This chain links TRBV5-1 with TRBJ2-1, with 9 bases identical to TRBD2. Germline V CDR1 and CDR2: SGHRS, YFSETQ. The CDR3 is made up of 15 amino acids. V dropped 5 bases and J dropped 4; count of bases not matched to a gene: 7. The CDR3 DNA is TGCGCCAGCAGTCGTCTAGCGGGGTCTTACAATGAGCAGTTCTTC. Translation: CASSRLAGSYNEQFF.